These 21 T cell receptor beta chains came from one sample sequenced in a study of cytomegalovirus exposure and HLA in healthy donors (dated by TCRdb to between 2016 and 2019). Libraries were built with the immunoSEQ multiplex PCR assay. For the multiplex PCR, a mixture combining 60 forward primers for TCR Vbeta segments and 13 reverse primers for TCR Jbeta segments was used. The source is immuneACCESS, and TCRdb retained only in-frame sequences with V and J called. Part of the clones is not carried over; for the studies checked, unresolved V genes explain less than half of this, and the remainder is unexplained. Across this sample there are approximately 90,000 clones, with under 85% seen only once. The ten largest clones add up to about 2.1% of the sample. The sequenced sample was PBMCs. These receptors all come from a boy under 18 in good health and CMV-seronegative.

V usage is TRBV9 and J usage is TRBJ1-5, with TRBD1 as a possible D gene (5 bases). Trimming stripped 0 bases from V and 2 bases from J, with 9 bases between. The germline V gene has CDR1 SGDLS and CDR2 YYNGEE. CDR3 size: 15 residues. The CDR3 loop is CASSVGGQGNQPQHF. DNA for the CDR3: TGTGCCAGCAGCGTAGGGGGCCAGGGCAATCAGCCCCAGCATTTT.

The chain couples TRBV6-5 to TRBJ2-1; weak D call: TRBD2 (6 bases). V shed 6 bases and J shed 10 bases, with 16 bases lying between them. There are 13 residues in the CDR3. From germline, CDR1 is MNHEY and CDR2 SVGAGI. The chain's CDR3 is CASSSPRDSEQFF. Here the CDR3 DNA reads TGTGCCAGCAGCTCCCCCCGGGACTCGGAGCAGTTCTTC.

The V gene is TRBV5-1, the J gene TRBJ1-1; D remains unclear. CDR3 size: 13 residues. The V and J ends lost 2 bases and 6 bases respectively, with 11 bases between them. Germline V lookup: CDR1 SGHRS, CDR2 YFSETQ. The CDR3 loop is CASSLTGAAEAFF. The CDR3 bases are TGCGCCAGCAGCTTAACCGGAGCAGCTGAAGCTTTCTTT.

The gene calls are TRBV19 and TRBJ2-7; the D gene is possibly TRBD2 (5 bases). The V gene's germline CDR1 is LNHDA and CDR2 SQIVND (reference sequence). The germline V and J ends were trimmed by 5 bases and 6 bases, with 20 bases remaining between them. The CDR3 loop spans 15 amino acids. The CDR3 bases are TGTGCCAGTAGTCTCCTAGCCACGAGTTCCCGCGAGCAGTACTTC. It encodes CASSLLATSSREQYF.

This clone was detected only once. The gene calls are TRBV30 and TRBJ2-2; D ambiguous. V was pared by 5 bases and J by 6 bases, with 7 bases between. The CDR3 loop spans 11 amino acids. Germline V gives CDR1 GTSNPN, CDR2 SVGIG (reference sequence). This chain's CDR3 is CAWVRAGELFF. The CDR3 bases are TGTGCCTGGGTGCGCGCCGGGGAGCTGTTTTTT.

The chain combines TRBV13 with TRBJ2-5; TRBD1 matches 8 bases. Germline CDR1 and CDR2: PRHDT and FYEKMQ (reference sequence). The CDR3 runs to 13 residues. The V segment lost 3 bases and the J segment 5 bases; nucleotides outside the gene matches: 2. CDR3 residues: CASSFDRGETQYF. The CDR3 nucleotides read TGTGCCAGCAGCTTTGACAGGGGTGAGACCCAGTACTTC.

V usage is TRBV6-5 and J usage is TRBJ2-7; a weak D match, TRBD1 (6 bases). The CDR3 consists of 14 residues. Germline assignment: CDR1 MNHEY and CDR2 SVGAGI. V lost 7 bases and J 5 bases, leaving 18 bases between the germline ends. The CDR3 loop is CASKTGSFTDEQYF. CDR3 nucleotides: TGTGCCAGCAAAACAGGGTCATTCACGGACGAGCAGTACTTC.

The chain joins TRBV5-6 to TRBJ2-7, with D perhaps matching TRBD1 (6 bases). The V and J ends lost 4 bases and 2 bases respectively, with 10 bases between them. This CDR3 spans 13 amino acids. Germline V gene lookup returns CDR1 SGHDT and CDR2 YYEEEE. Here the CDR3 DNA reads TGTGCCAGCAGCCGGGACATTACCTACGAGCAGTACTTC. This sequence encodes CASSRDITYEQYF. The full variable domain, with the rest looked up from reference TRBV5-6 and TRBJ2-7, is DAGVTQSPTHLIKTRGQQVTLRCSPKSGHDTVSWYQQALGQGPQFIFQYYEEEERQRGNFPDRFSGHQFPNYSSELNVNALLLGDSALYLCASSRDITYEQYFGPGTRLTVT.

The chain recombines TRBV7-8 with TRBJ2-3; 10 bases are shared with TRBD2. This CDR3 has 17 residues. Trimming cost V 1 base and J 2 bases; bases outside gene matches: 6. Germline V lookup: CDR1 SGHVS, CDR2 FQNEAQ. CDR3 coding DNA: TGTGCCAGCAGCTTAGAGGTAGCGGGAGGACTCACAGATACGCAGTATTTT. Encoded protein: CASSLEVAGGLTDTQYF.

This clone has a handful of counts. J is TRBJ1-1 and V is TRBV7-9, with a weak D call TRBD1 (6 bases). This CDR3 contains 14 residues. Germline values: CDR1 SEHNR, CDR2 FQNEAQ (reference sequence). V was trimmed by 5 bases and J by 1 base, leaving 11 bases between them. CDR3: CASSPRGGNTEAFF. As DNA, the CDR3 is TGTGCCAGCAGCCCTCGAGGGGGGAACACTGAAGCTTTCTTT.

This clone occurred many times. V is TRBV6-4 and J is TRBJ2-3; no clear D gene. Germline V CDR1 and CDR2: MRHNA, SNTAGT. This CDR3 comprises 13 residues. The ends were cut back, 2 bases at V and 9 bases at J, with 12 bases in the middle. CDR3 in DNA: TGTGCCAGCAGTGACGGATTGGGCAGGACGCAGTATTTT. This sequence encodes CASSDGLGRTQYF.

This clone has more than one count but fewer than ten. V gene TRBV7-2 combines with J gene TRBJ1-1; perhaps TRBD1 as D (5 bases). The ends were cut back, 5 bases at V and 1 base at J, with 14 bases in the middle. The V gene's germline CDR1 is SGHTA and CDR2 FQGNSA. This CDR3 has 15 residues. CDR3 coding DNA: TGTGCCAGCAGCCCCTTTGGGGCCGCGAACACTGAAGCTTTCTTT. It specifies CASSPFGAANTEAFF.

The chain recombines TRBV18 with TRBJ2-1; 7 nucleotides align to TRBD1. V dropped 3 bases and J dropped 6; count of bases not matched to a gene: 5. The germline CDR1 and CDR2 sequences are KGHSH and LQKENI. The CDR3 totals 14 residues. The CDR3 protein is CASSPRTGRNEQFF. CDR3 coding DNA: TGTGCCAGCTCACCCAGGACAGGCCGCAATGAGCAGTTCTTC.

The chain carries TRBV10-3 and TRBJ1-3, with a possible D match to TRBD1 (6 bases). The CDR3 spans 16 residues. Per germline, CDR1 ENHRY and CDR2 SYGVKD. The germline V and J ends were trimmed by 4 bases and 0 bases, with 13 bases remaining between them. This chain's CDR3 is CAISGDKKNSGNTIYF. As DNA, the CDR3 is TGTGCCATCAGTGGGGACAAAAAAAACTCTGGAAACACCATATATTTT.

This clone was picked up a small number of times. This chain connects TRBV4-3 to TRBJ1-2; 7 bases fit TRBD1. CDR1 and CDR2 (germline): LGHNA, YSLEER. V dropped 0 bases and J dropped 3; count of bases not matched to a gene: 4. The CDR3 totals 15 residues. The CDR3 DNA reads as TGCGCCAGCAGCCAAGATCGAGGACAGGACTATGGCTACACCTTC. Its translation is CASSQDRGQDYGYTF.

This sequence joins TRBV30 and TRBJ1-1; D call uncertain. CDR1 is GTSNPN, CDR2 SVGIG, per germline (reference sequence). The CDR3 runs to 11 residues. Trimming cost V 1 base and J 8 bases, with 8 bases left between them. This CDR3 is CAWSAVEEAFF. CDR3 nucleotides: TGTGCCTGGAGTGCGGTCGAGGAAGCTTTCTTT.

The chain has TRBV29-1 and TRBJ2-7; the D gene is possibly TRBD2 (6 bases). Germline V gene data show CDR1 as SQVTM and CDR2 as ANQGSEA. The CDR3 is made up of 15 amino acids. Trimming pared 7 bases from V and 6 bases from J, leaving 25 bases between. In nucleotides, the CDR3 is TGCAGCGCTTTGGGAGGCGGTGGTCCCGGGCTCGAGCAGTACTTC. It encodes CSALGGGGPGLEQYF.

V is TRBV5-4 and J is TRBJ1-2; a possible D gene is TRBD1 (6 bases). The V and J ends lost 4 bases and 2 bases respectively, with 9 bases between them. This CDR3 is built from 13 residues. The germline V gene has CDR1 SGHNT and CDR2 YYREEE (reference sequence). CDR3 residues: CASSVDRNYGYTF. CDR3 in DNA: TGTGCCAGCAGCGTCGACAGGAACTATGGCTACACCTTC.

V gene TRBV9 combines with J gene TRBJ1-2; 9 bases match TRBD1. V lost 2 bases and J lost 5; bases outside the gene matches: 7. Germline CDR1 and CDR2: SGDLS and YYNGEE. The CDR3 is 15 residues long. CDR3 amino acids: CASSVRGQGKYGYTF. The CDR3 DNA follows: TGTGCCAGCAGCGTGCGAGGACAGGGGAAATATGGCTACACCTTC.

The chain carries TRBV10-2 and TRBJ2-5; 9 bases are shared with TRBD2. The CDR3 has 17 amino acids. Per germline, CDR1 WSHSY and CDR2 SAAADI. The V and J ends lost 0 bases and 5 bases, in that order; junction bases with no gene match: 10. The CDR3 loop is CASSESSGRNPRETQYF. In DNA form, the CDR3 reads TGCGCCAGCAGTGAGTCTAGCGGGAGAAACCCCAGGGAGACCCAGTACTTC.

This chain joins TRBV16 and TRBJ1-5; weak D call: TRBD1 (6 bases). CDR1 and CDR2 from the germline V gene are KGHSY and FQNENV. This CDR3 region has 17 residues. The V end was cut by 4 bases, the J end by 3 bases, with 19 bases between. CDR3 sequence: CASSPFRETGFNQPQHF. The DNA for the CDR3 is TGTGCCAGCAGCCCTTTTCGCGAGACAGGCTTCAATCAGCCCCAGCATTTT.